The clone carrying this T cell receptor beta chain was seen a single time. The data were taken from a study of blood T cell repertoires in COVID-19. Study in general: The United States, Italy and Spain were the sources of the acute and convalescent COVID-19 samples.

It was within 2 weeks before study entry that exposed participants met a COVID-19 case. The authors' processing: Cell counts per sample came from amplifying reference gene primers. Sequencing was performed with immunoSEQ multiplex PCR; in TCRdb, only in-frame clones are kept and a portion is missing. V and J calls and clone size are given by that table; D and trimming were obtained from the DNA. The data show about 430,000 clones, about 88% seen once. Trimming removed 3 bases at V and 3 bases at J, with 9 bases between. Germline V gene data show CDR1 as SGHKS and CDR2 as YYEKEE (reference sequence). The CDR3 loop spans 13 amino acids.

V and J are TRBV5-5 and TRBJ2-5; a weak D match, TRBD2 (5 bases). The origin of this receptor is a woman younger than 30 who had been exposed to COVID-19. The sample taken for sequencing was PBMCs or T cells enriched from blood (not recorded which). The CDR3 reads CASSSTSEETQYF. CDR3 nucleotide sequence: TGTGCCAGCAGCTCTACTAGTGAAGAGACCCAGTACTTC.